Listed below are T cell receptor beta chains from one sample, sequenced in a study of graft-versus-host responses after intestinal transplantation. These receptors have no known antigen. Assay used: immunoSEQ multiplex PCR; TCRdb lists only in-frame clones, some missing. The profile shows roughly 80,000 clones, around 87% of them singletons. The sequencing used unstimulated CD8+ T cells sorted from spleen or lymph node cells, collected before transplant. The receptor set was obtained from a human donor who was the organ donor for an intestinal transplant. Both conserved end residues are part of each CDR3. D genes are given only for firm matches. Not every row has a clone size; where given, it reads once, few, many or a size class.

clone size: NA
J gene: TRBJ2-3
D gene: NA
V gene: TRBV2
CDR3 protein: CASRDNTDTQYF
CDR3 DNA: TGTGCCAGCAGGGACAACACAGATACGCAGTATTTT

clone size: NA
J gene: TRBJ1-5
D gene: NA
V gene: TRBV6-1
CDR3 protein: CASSAVNLQPQHF
CDR3 DNA: TGTGCCAGCTCGGCGGTTAACCTTCAGCCCCAGCATTTT

clone size: NA
J gene: TRBJ2-7
D gene: NA
V gene: TRBV27
CDR3 protein: CASSLTPSYEQYF
CDR3 DNA: TGTGCCAGCAGTCTCACTCCCTCCTACGAGCAGTACTTC

clone size: NA
J gene: TRBJ1-2
D gene: TRBD1
V gene: TRBV5-6
CDR3 protein: CASSIQGVFNYGYTF
CDR3 DNA: TGTGCCAGCAGCATCCAGGGGGTTTTTAACTATGGCTACACCTTC

clone size: NA
J gene: TRBJ2-7
D gene: TRBD1
V gene: TRBV7-9
CDR3 protein: CASSLGGDRGSYEQYF
CDR3 DNA: TGTGCCAGCTCCCTGGGGGGGGACAGGGGTTCCTACGAGCAGTACTTC

clone size: NA
J gene: TRBJ2-1
D gene: NA
V gene: TRBV7-2
CDR3 protein: CASSLIGGPNNEQFF
CDR3 DNA: TGTGCCAGCAGCCTGATTGGGGGGCCCAACAATGAGCAGTTCTTC

clone size: NA
J gene: TRBJ1-1
D gene: NA
V gene: TRBV6-1
CDR3 protein: CASSETENTEAFF
CDR3 DNA: TGTGCCAGCAGTGAGACAGAGAACACTGAAGCTTTCTTT

clone size: NA
J gene: TRBJ2-5
D gene: NA
V gene: TRBV11-2
CDR3 protein: CASSLRVKETQYF
CDR3 DNA: TGTGCCAGCAGCTTAAGGGTGAAAGAGACCCAGTACTTC

clone size: NA
J gene: TRBJ2-7
D gene: NA
V gene: TRBV30
CDR3 protein: CAWSVLSYEQYF
CDR3 DNA: TGTGCCTGGAGTGTACTTTCCTACGAGCAGTACTTC

clone size: once
J gene: TRBJ2-3
D gene: TRBD2
V gene: TRBV25-1
CDR3 protein: CASSDFGGGSYSTDTQYF
CDR3 DNA: TGTGCCAGCAGTGACTTCGGCGGGGGGTCCTATAGCACAGATACGCAGTATTTT

clone size: NA
J gene: TRBJ2-3
D gene: TRBD2
V gene: TRBV4-1
CDR3 protein: CASSQDGVAGPTDTQYF
CDR3 DNA: TGCGCCAGCAGCCAAGATGGGGTAGCGGGCCCCACAGATACGCAGTATTTT

clone size: NA
J gene: TRBJ2-7
D gene: NA
V gene: TRBV15
CDR3 protein: CATSHGRTTRNEQYF
CDR3 DNA: TGTGCCACCAGCCATGGGAGGACCACACGGAACGAGCAGTACTTC

clone size: NA
J gene: TRBJ2-2
D gene: NA
V gene: TRBV7-9
CDR3 protein: CASSTRRMWTGELFF
CDR3 DNA: TGTGCCAGCAGCACGAGGCGAATGTGGACCGGGGAGCTGTTTTTT

clone size: once
J gene: TRBJ2-2
D gene: NA
V gene: TRBV2
CDR3 protein: CASSEVTTGELFF
CDR3 DNA: TGTGCCAGCAGTGAAGTGACAACCGGGGAGCTGTTTTTT

clone size: NA
J gene: TRBJ1-5
D gene: NA
V gene: TRBV28
CDR3 protein: CASSPLGIGSNQPQHF
CDR3 DNA: TGTGCCAGCAGTCCCCTGGGGATCGGAAGCAATCAGCCCCAGCATTTT

clone size: NA
J gene: TRBJ1-1
D gene: TRBD1
V gene: TRBV7-9
CDR3 protein: CASSLGQGANTEAFF
CDR3 DNA: TGTGCCAGCAGCCTGGGGCAGGGGGCGAACACTGAAGCTTTCTTT

clone size: NA
J gene: TRBJ1-2
D gene: NA
V gene: TRBV6-1
CDR3 protein: CASSHSSGGYTF
CDR3 DNA: TGTGCCAGCAGCCACTCCTCGGGAGGCTACACCTTC

clone size: NA
J gene: TRBJ2-1
D gene: NA
V gene: TRBV4-1
CDR3 protein: CASSQGPVEQFF
CDR3 DNA: TGCGCCAGCAGCCAAGGGCCGGTTGAGCAGTTCTTC

clone size: NA
J gene: TRBJ1-6
D gene: TRBD1
V gene: TRBV28
CDR3 protein: CASTLGIQGLAPLHF
CDR3 DNA: TGTGCCAGCACCTTAGGGATACAGGGGCTCGCACCCCTCCACTTT

clone size: NA
J gene: TRBJ1-2
D gene: NA
V gene: TRBV7-2
CDR3 protein: CASSLWGRAPFCAYGYTF
CDR3 DNA: TGTGCCAGCAGCCTTTGGGGTAGGGCACCCTTTTGTGCCTATGGCTACACCTTC

clone size: NA
J gene: TRBJ2-7
D gene: TRBD1
V gene: TRBV30
CDR3 protein: CAWKGGQGSIEQYF
CDR3 DNA: TGTGCCTGGAAGGGGGGACAGGGGAGTATCGAGCAGTACTTC

clone size: NA
J gene: TRBJ1-1
D gene: NA
V gene: TRBV19
CDR3 protein: CASSIAPGFPEAFF
CDR3 DNA: TGTGCCAGTAGTATTGCTCCAGGGTTCCCTGAAGCTTTCTTT